This T cell receptor beta chain was profiled in a study of T-cell memory formation after mild COVID-19. Study information: The study found TCR clusters largely donor specific. Notes on the study in general: Chiefly within CM and EM were the contracting CD4+ clones; CD8+ ones were within EMRA.

Constant-segment-primed 5'RACE gave TCR alpha and TCR beta cDNA libraries with sample barcodes and UMIs. TCRdb fed the 5' RACE reads into MiXCR, producing one record per CDR3 protein. This sample has 92,000 or so distinct CDR3 sequences; over 12% occur once, and the top ten carry approximately 40%. This clonotype came up a few times. What it recognizes is unknown. CDR3 length: 14 amino acids. After removal of 3 bases from V and 1 base from J, the junction contained 2 bases not matched to a gene. Germline CDR1 reads SGHDT; CDR2 reads YYEEEE. The V call is TRBV5-6, the J call TRBJ2-3; 7 positions agree with TRBD1. This sequence originates from a young man who had mild COVID-19 (a few samples of this study predate the infection). Cell type and time point are not known. The sequenced sample consisted of PBMCs or a T cell subset sorted from them (not recorded which). The CDR3 reads CASSSTGGTDTQYF. CDR3 nucleotide sequence: TGTGCCAGCAGCTCAACAGGGGGCACAGATACGCAGTATTTT.